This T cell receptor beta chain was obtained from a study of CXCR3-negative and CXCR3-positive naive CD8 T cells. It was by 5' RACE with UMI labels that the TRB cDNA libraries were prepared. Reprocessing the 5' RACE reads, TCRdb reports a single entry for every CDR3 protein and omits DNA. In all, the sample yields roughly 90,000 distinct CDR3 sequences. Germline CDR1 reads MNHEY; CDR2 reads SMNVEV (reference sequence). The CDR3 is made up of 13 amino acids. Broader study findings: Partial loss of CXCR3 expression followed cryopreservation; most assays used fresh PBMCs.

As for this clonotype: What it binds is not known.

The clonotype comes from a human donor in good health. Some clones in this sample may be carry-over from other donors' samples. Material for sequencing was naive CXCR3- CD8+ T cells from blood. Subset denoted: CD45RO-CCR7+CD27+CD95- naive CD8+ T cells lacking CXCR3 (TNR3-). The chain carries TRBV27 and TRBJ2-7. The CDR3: CASSPVVLGEQYF.